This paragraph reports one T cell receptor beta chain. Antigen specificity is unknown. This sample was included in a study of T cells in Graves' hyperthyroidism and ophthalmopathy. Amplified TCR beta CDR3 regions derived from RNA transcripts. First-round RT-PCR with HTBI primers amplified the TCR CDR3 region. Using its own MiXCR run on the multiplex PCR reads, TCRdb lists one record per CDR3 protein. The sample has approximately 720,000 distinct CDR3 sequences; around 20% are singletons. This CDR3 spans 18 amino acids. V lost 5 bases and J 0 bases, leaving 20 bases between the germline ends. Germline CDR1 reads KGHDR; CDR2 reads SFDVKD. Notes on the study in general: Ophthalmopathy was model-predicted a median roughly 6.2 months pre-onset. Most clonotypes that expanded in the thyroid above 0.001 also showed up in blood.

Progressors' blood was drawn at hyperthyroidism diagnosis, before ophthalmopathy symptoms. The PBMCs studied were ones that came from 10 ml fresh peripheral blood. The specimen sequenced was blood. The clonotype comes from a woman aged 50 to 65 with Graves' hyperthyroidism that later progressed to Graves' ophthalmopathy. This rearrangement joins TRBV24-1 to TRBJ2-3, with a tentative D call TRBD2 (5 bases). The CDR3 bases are TGTGCCACCAGTGGGTCGGTTTTGGAGCGGCGTAGCACAGATACGCAGTATTTT. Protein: CATSGSVLERRSTDTQYF.